These T cell receptor beta chains were read from a single sample in a study of early T cells in non-severe SARS-CoV-2 infection. One entry per CDR3 protein results from TCRdb running MiXCR on the 5' RACE reads. The data contain fewer than 80,000 distinct CDR3 sequences, 8.5% to 10% of them singletons. Sequencing used whole blood. Receptor source: an adult who was a healthcare worker with PCR-confirmed SARS-CoV-2 infection or an uninfected control (not recorded which). Both conserved end residues are trimmed from each CDR3. The order of the fields is clone size, J gene, V gene, CDR3 protein. The size field is filled for only some rows; it gives once, few, many or a size class.

clone_size: .; j_call: TRBJ2-7; v_call: TRBV6-2/TRBV6-3; cdr3_aa: ASSYSSSEQY
clone_size: many; j_call: TRBJ2-3; v_call: TRBV7-9; cdr3_aa: ASSLVPGQGTDTQY
clone_size: many; j_call: TRBJ2-6; v_call: TRBV27; cdr3_aa: ASSAGRAGANVLT
clone_size: .; j_call: TRBJ2-7; v_call: TRBV19; cdr3_aa: ASSIRTARQVEQY
clone_size: .; j_call: TRBJ2-7; v_call: TRBV3-1; cdr3_aa: ASSQDLLGVEQY
clone_size: .; j_call: TRBJ2-1; v_call: TRBV20-1; cdr3_aa: SAPSQSGTLFYNEQF
clone_size: .; j_call: TRBJ2-2; v_call: TRBV4-1; cdr3_aa: ASSHGLAGMITGELF
clone_size: many; j_call: TRBJ2-5; v_call: TRBV3-1; cdr3_aa: ASSQRSGETQY
clone_size: few; j_call: TRBJ1-6; v_call: TRBV27; cdr3_aa: ASRPNRLTPYNSPLH
clone_size: many; j_call: TRBJ2-2; v_call: TRBV7-8; cdr3_aa: ASSPTGVDTGELF
clone_size: many; j_call: TRBJ2-3; v_call: TRBV28; cdr3_aa: ASSLRLGGVEDTQY
clone_size: .; j_call: TRBJ2-3; v_call: TRBV7-8; cdr3_aa: ASSLGTSGIVDTQY
clone_size: many; j_call: TRBJ1-5; v_call: TRBV6-2/TRBV6-3; cdr3_aa: ASSYDGQGPRPQH
clone_size: many; j_call: TRBJ2-2; v_call: TRBV29-1; cdr3_aa: SVSPRTNTGELF
clone_size: few; j_call: TRBJ2-1; v_call: TRBV24-1; cdr3_aa: ATSPPPRNEQF
clone_size: many; j_call: TRBJ2-1; v_call: TRBV12-3/TRBV12-4; cdr3_aa: ASRDRRLNNEQF
clone_size: few; j_call: TRBJ2-2; v_call: TRBV29-1; cdr3_aa: SAQVARDTGELF